This T cell receptor beta chain was captured in a study of identical twins. Study-wide results and caveats: The conclusions drew on cross-sectional statistical analysis instead of tracking the same donors.

This clonotype was observed a few times. Antigen unknown. A universal primer site was incorporated via template switching, and the cDNA contained unique molecular identifiers. TCRdb itself ran the 5' RACE reads through MiXCR, one entry per CDR3 protein. The sample consists of under 900,000 distinct CDR3 sequences, around a sixth of them appearing once. These records were also assigned to another study, of T cells expressing NK-cell markers. That paper states: These clonotypes also led the CD3+CD56-NKG2C+ fraction in a few donors.

This clonotype originated in a woman aged 18-29 years in good health. Sequencing was carried out using PBMCs.

The CDR3 region has the DNA TGCAGTGCTTTCCCCCCTGGCAATGAGCAGTTCTTC. Its translation: CSAFPPGNEQFF. V gene TRBV20-1 combines with J gene TRBJ2-1; D ambiguous. The CDR3 extends over 12 amino acids. Trimming pared 5 bases from V and 6 bases from J, leaving 11 bases between. CDR1 is DFQATT, CDR2 SNEGSKA, per germline (reference sequence).